The clone carrying this T cell receptor (beta chain) was detected a few times. This entry belongs to a study of T cells in Graves' hyperthyroidism and ophthalmopathy. Overall study: Peripheral blood samples were taken at initial diagnosis, prior to any treatment.

The V and J ends lost 3 bases and 9 bases respectively, with 8 bases between them. CDR3 length equals 11 residues. In patients aged 18 to 65, hyperthyroidism was newly diagnosed, with duration under 2 months. Orbital computed tomography and thyroid ultrasound, together with serum TRAb and thyroxine and clinical symptoms, were used for diagnoses. Blood was obtained at the first hyperthyroidism diagnosis, which preceded any ophthalmopathy symptoms. Researchers amplified the TCR beta CDR3 regions from RNA transcripts. TCR CDR3 underwent first-round RT-PCR with the HTBI primer set. MiXCR was run by TCRdb on the multiplex PCR reads, yielding one entry per CDR3 protein. Of under 350,000 distinct CDR3 sequences in the sample, less than 30% are singletons; the top ten hold about 30%.

The TCR comes from a man between 40 and 49 years old with Graves' hyperthyroidism that later progressed to Graves' ophthalmopathy. Sequenced: blood. This chain uses TRBV12-3 or TRBV12-4 with TRBJ1-2, with a tentative D call TRBD1 (5 bases). The CDR3 coding sequence is TGTGCCAGCAGTTTCGGGGGGAGCTACACCTTC. It translates to CASSFGGSYTF.